The 18 T cell receptor beta chains below were found in one sample sequenced in a study of cytomegalovirus exposure and HLA in healthy donors. It was with 60 Vbeta and 13 Jbeta primers that the PCR ran. Measured with immunoSEQ multiplex PCR; TCRdb has only the in-frame clones, and not every one. Found here are 140,000 to 150,000 clones, roughly 72% of them singletons; the top ten hold less than 2%. Source material: PBMCs. These receptors came from a man aged 35 to 55 in good health and CMV-seronegative.

J is TRBJ2-3 and V is TRBV6-5; D unresolved. This CDR3 spans 13 amino acids. Germline loops: CDR1 MNHEY, CDR2 SVGAGI. Trimming cost V 7 bases and J 5 bases, with 13 bases left between them. The CDR3 protein is CASTKAVRDTQYF. The CDR3 region has the DNA TGTGCCAGCACCAAGGCGGTGAGAGATACGCAGTATTTT.

The rearrangement joins TRBV6-6 to TRBJ2-3; no clear D gene. The germline CDR1 and CDR2 sequences are MNHNY and SVGAGI (reference sequence). V shed 4 bases and J shed 0 bases, with 8 bases lying between them. This CDR3 is built from 14 residues. The DNA of the CDR3 is TGTGCCAGCAGTTGGCTGGAGAGCACAGATACGCAGTATTTT. This codes for CASSWLESTDTQYF.

The CDR3 bases are TGCAGCGTTCAGAGACTCTCTGGAAACACCATATATTTT. It codes for CSVQRLSGNTIYF. This sequence joins TRBV29-1 and TRBJ1-3; D ambiguous. The CDR3 consists of 13 residues. V was trimmed by 5 bases and J by 0 bases, leaving 8 bases between them. Germline V CDR1 and CDR2: SQVTM, ANQGSEA.

The chain employs TRBV5-1 and TRBJ2-5; TRBD2 aligns across 7 bases. V dropped 0 bases and J dropped 5; count of bases not matched to a gene: 7. CDR3 size: 15 residues. Germline V CDR1 and CDR2: SGHRS, YFSETQ. CDR3 coding DNA: TGCGCCAGCAGCTTGGGCGGGAGCGGTACGGAGACCCAGTACTTC. This encodes CASSLGGSGTETQYF.

The CDR3 spells CASSHLGEGEQYF. The CDR3 DNA sequence: TGTGCCAGCAGCCACCTTGGAGAGGGCGAGCAGTACTTC. The chain carries TRBV14 and TRBJ2-7; possibly TRBD2 for D (5 bases). CDR1 and CDR2 from the germline V gene are SGHDN and FVKESK. CDR3 size: 13 residues. The ends were cut back, 3 bases at V and 6 bases at J, with 12 bases in the middle.

J is TRBJ2-7 and V is TRBV5-1; maybe TRBD2 (7 bases). The CDR3 extends over 15 amino acids. The V gene's germline CDR1 is SGHRS and CDR2 YFSETQ. The V gene lost 5 bases and the J gene lost 2 bases, with 17 bases spanning the gap. The CDR3 region is CASRPQEGGTYEQYF. DNA for the CDR3: TGCGCCAGCAGACCTCAGGAGGGGGGGACCTACGAGCAGTACTTC.

This clone came up a few times. The CDR3 nucleotides are TGCGCCAGCAGCCAAAGTCCCGGGACATCTATGAACACTGAAGCTTTCTTT. Residues: CASSQSPGTSMNTEAFF. This rearrangement joins TRBV4-1 to TRBJ1-1; TRBD1 might be the D (6 bases). Germline loops: CDR1 MGHRA, CDR2 YSYEKL. The V and J ends lost 2 bases and 0 bases respectively, with 16 bases between them. The CDR3 loop spans 17 amino acids.

The rearrangement joins TRBV11-2 to TRBJ2-2; TRBD1 aligns across 8 bases. From germline, CDR1 is SGHAT and CDR2 FQNNGV. The J segment lost 5 bases and the V segment lost 6 bases, leaving 8 bases of the junction unmatched. This CDR3 has 15 residues. This chain's CDR3 is CASRITTGGTGELFF. In nucleotides, the CDR3 is TGTGCCAGCAGGATTACTACAGGGGGGACCGGGGAGCTGTTTTTT.

The sample holds one count of this clone. V is TRBV5-8 and J is TRBJ2-5; 10 nucleotides line up with TRBD1. The germline CDR1 and CDR2 sequences are SGHTS and YDEGEE. Losses at the gene ends were 3 bases for V and 6 bases for J; bases not matched to a gene: 5. CDR3 length equals 14 residues. CDR3 protein: CASSSRDRGQTQYF. The CDR3 DNA reads TGTGCCAGCAGCTCACGGGACAGGGGACAGACCCAGTACTTC.

V and J are TRBV29-1 and TRBJ2-3; 7 nucleotides align to TRBD2. Germline V CDR1 and CDR2: SQVTM, ANQGSEA. The length of the CDR3 is 13 residues. Losses at the gene ends were 8 bases for V and 0 bases for J; bases not matched to a gene: 5. As DNA, the CDR3 is TGCAGCCCTGGGGGGGTTAGCACAGATACGCAGTATTTT. This translates into CSPGGVSTDTQYF.

This clone was seen once. The rearrangement joins TRBV28 to TRBJ1-4; no clear D gene. This CDR3 region has 13 residues. Trimming took 7 bases from V and 4 from J, leaving 10 bases between them. Germline assignment: CDR1 MDHEN and CDR2 SYDVKM. The CDR3 DNA sequence: TGTGCCAGCAATGGAGAAGTTAATGAAAAACTGTTTTTT. Its protein product is CASNGEVNEKLFF. Full variable domain (missing parts from reference TRBV28 and TRBJ1-4): DVKVTQSSRYLVKRTGEKVFLECVQDMDHENMFWYRQDPGLGLRLIYFSYDVKMKEKGDIPEGYSVSREKKERFSLILESASTNQTSMYLCASNGEVNEKLFFGSGTQLSVL.

This clone was seen a few times. The chain carries TRBV6-5 and TRBJ1-6, with a weak D call TRBD1 (6 bases). V dropped 2 bases and J dropped 10 bases, with 9 bases sitting between them. Germline lookup yields CDR1 MNHEY and CDR2 SVGAGI. The CDR3 extends over 13 amino acids. The CDR3 nucleotides are TGTGCCAGCAGTTACGAGGGGGACTCACCCCTCCACTTT. It yields the protein CASSYEGDSPLHF.

The chain carries TRBV2 and TRBJ2-3; 8 bases map to TRBD1. Germline V gives CDR1 SNHLY, CDR2 FYNNEI. Trimming cost V 7 bases and J 5 bases; bases outside gene matches: 2. The CDR3 extends over 12 amino acids. The CDR3 DNA reads TGTGCCAGCACCGACAGGGGAGATACGCAGTATTTT. It is translated as CASTDRGDTQYF.

This clone was seen only a few times. V and J are TRBV2 and TRBJ2-1; 11 nucleotides match TRBD2. The V gene end was trimmed by 5 bases and the J gene end by 8 bases; junction bases not matched to a gene: 8. The length of the CDR3 is 15 residues. Germline V gene lookup returns CDR1 SNHLY and CDR2 FYNNEI. The CDR3 DNA follows: TGTGCCAGCAGTATGGCTATAGCGGGAGGGGATGAGCAGTTCTTC. Translated, it gives CASSMAIAGGDEQFF.

The genes are TRBV14 and TRBJ2-7; 9 bases agree with TRBD1. V shed 4 bases and J 3 bases; nucleotides not matched to a gene: 4. From germline, CDR1 is SGHDN and CDR2 FVKESK. The CDR3 covers 14 residues. DNA of the CDR3: TGTGCCAGCAGCCCGGGGACAGGGTTCTACGAGCAGTACTTC. This translates into CASSPGTGFYEQYF.

The chain employs TRBV5-5 and TRBJ2-1; 8 nucleotides agree with TRBD2. CDR1 is SGHKS and CDR2 is YYEKEE in the germline V gene (reference sequence). CDR3 length equals 14 residues. Trimming took 7 bases from V and 10 from J; bases not matched to a gene: 13. The DNA of the CDR3 is TGTGCCAGCGACGTCTCGGGGGGGTGGGACGAGCAGTTCTTC. Amino acid sequence: CASDVSGGWDEQFF.

On this clone itself: The junction departs from germline at one end; a sequencing error may be responsible. This chain connects TRBV9 to TRBJ1-5, with D tentatively TRBD1 (6 bases). Germline V gene lookup returns CDR1 SGDLS and CDR2 YYNGEE. The CDR3 is made up of 14 amino acids. Here the CDR3 DNA reads TGTGCCAGCAGCGCGGACAGCGCTAATCAGTCCCAGCATTTT. Translation gives CASSADSANQSQHF.

The chain couples TRBV21-1 to TRBJ2-6; whether TRBD1, the table's D call, matches the DNA was not checked. TRBV21-1 is shown as a pseudogene. This CDR3 contains 14 residues. The CDR3 reads CASTQGSGANGLTF. CDR3 nucleotides: TGTGCCAGCACACAGGGGTCGGGGGCCAACGGCCTGACTTTC.